This is a list of T cell receptor beta chains from one sample in a study of cytomegalovirus exposure and HLA in healthy donors. The method was immunoSEQ multiplex PCR; TCRdb's version includes in-frame clones alone and lacks a portion of them. The sample carries under 130,000 clones, over 80% recorded once. The sequenced sample was PBMCs. The receptors were sampled from a young man in good health and CMV-seronegative. The CDR3 runs from the conserved cysteine through the conserved F or W. D genes are given only for firm matches. For some rows the clone size is stated as once, few or many, or as a class when expanded; others skip it.

cdr3_nt,cdr3_aa,cdr3_length,j_call,clone_size,d_call,v_call
TGTGCCAGCCATGTAGCGAGAGGTTACAATGAGCAGTTCTTC,CASHVARGYNEQFF,14,TRBJ2-1,NA,NA,TRBV19
TGTGCCAGCAGCCCCACAGGGGTACAAATTTCACCCCTCCACTTT,CASSPTGVQISPLHF,15,TRBJ1-6,NA,TRBD1,TRBV6-5
TGTGCCAGCACCGGGGGTGTTGGAAACACCATATATTTT,CASTGGVGNTIYF,13,TRBJ1-3,NA,NA,TRBV11-3
TGTGCCAGCAGGCCCGGACAGGGGGCCACCTACGAGCAGTACTTC,CASRPGQGATYEQYF,15,TRBJ2-7,NA,TRBD1,TRBV28
TGTGCCAGCAGTTCCATCCAGGGGGTGTGGGTCTATGGCTACACCTTC,CASSSIQGVWVYGYTF,16,TRBJ1-2,few,TRBD1,TRBV6-5
TGTGCCAGCAGCCCTCCTGCGGCTAGTCTATACAATGAGCAGTTCTTC,CASSPPAASLYNEQFF,16,TRBJ2-1,NA,NA,TRBV5-4
TGTGCCAGCAGACTTAGCGGGGGGCCCGCCGAGCAGTACTTC,CASRLSGGPAEQYF,14,TRBJ2-7,NA,TRBD2,TRBV27
TGTGCCAGCAGGCAGGGGTACGGCTTT,CASRQGYGF,9,TRBJ1-1,NA,NA,TRBV5-8
TGTGCCACCAGCAGCCCGGGACAGGGGCGAGCCGGGGAGCTGTTTTTT,CATSSPGQGRAGELFF,16,TRBJ2-2,once,TRBD1,TRBV15
TGTGCCAGCAGCGGCAAGACTAGCGGGACCAACACCGGGGAGCTGTTTTTT,CASSGKTSGTNTGELFF,17,TRBJ2-2,NA,TRBD2,TRBV7-3